This T cell receptor (beta chain) originates from a study of blood T cells in healthy people across ages. V was clipped by 2 bases and J by 2 bases, with 7 bases between them. The CDR3 extends over 13 amino acids. This clonotype was picked up many times. A J-beta primer mix and a sample-barcoded 5' primer were used in a second PCR of roughly 7 to 12 cycles. TCRdb reprocessed the 5' RACE reads with MiXCR, giving one entry per CDR3 protein. The data show 1.5 million to 2 million distinct CDR3 sequences, roughly 27% seen once. The clonotype was recovered from a woman aged 25-40 years in good health. Sequencing was done on a sample of blood. The V and J genes are TRBV12-3 or TRBV12-4 and TRBJ2-7; D is unclear. CDR3 in DNA: TGTGCCAGCAGTTTATCGGTCACCTACGAGCAGTACTTC. It translates to CASSLSVTYEQYF.